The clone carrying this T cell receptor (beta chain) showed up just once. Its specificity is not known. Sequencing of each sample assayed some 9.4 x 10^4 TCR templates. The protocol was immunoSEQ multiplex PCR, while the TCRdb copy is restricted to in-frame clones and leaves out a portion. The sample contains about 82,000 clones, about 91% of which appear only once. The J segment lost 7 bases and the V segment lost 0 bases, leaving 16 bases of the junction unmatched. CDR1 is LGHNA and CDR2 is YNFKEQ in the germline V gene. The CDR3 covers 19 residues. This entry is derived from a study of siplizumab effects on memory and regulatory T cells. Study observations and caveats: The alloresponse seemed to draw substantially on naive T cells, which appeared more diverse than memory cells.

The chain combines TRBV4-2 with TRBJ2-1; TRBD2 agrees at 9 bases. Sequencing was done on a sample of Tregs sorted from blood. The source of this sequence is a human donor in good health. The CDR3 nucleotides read TGTGCCAGCAGCCAAGAAGCAAGCGGGGGGTTCCGGGCCTTTAATGAGCAGTTCTTC. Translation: CASSQEASGGFRAFNEQFF.